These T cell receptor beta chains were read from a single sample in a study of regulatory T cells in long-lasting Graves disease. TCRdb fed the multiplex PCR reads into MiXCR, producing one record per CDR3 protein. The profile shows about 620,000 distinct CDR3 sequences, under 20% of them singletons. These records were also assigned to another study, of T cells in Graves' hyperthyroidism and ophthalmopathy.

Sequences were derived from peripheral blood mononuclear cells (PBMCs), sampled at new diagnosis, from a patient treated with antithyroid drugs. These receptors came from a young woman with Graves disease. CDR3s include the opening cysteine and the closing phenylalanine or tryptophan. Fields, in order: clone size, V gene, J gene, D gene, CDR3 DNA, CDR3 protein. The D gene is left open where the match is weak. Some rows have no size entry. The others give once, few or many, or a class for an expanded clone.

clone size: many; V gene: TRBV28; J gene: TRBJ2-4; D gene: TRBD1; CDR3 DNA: TGTGCCAGCAGACCACCACAGGGGTCCTCGCGGGACTTC; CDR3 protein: CASRPPQGSSRDF
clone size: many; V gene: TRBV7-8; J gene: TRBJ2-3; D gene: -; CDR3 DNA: TGTGCCAGCAGCTCCAGGGTTGGGGACGGCACAGATACGCAGTATTTT; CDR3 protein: CASSSRVGDGTDTQYF
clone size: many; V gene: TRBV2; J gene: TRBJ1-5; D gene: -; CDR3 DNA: TGTGCCAGCAGGGCGGGGAAACAGCCCCAGCATTTT; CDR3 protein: CASRAGKQPQHF
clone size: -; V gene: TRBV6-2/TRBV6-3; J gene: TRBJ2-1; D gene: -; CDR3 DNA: TGTGCCAGCAGTTCCGCTAGCGCTTCCTACAATGAGCAGTTCTTC; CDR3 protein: CASSSASASYNEQFF
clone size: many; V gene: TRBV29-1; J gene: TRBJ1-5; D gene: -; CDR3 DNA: TGCAGCGTGGGAACAGGGCAGGGGCAGCCCCAGCATTTT; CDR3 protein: CSVGTGQGQPQHF
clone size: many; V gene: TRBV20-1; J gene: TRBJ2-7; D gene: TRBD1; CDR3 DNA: TGCAGTGGCGGGACAGGCTCCTACGAGCAGTACTTC; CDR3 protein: CSGGTGSYEQYF
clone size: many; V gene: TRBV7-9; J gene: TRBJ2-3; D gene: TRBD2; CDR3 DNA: TGTGCCAGCAGCTATAGCGGGGGCACAGATACGCAGTATTTT; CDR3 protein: CASSYSGGTDTQYF
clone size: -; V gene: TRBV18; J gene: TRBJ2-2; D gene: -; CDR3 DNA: TGTGCCAGCTCACTCTCAGCTAACACCGGGGAGCTGTTTTTT; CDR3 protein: CASSLSANTGELFF
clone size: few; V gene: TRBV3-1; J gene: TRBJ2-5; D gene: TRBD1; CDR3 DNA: TGTGCCAGCAGCCAAGGAGGCAGGGGGCAAACAGAGACCCAGTACTTC; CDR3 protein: CASSQGGRGQTETQYF
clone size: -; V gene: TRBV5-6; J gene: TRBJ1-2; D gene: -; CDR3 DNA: TGTGCCAGCAGCTTAATGGCAGAGATTAACTATGGCTACACCTTC; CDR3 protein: CASSLMAEINYGYTF
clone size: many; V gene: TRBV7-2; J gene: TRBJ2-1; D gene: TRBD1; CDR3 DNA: TGTGCCAGCAGCTTAGCCTGGACAGGGGGGAACAATGAGCAGTTCTTC; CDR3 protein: CASSLAWTGGNNEQFF
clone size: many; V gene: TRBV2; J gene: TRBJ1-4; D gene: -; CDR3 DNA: TGTGCCAGCAGTGCGGGGTGGGGAGTCGCAACTAATGAAAAACTGTTTTTT; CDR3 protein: CASSAGWGVATNEKLFF
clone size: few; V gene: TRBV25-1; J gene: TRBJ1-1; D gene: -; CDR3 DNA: TGTGCCAGCAGTGAAACGGTCCTGGCAATGAACACTGAAGCTTTCTTT; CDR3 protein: CASSETVLAMNTEAFF
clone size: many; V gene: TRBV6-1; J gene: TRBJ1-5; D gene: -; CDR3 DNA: TGTGCCAGCGGGGACAATCAGCCCCAGCATTTT; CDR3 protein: CASGDNQPQHF
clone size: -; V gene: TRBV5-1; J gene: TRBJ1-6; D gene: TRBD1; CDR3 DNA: TGCGCCAGCAGCCTACACTGGACAGGCAATGATAATTCACCCCTCCACTTT; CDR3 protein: CASSLHWTGNDNSPLHF
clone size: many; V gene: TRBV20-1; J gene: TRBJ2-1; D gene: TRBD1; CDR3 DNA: TGCAGTGCCACGGGACAGGGGGCCAATGAGCAGTTCTTC; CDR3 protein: CSATGQGANEQFF
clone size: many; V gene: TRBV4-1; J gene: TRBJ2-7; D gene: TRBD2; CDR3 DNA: TGCGCCAGCAGCCATCCGGGACTAGCGGGAGGCGAGCAGTACTTC; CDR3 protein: CASSHPGLAGGEQYF
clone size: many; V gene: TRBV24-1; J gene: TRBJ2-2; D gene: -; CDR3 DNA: TGTGCCACCAGTGATTTGTTCGTCGAAGCCGGGGAGCTGTTTTTT; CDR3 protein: CATSDLFVEAGELFF
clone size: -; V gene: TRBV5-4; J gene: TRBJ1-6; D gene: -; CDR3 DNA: TGTGCCAGCCGAGCGGACAGCAATAATTCACCCCTCCACTTT; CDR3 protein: CASRADSNNSPLHF
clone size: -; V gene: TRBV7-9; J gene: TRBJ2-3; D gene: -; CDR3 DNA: TGTGCCAGCAGCTTAGAAGTTGTTACGCAGTATTTT; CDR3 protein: CASSLEVVTQYF
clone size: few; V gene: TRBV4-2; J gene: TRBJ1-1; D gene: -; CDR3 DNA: TGTGCCAGCAGCCTCGGATGGGAAAAGAGTGAAGCTTTCTTT; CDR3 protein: CASSLGWEKSEAFF
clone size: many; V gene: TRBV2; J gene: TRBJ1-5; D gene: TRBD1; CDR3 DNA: TGTGCCAGCACCGGGGACAGCGCGAATCAGCCCCAGCATTTT; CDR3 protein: CASTGDSANQPQHF
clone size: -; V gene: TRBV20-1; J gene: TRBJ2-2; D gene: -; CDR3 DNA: TGCAGTGCTAGAGCTGCTGTCGGCACCGGGGAGCTGTTTTTT; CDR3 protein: CSARAAVGTGELFF
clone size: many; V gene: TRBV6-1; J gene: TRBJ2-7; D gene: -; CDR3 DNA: TGTGCCAGCAGTGAAGCGCTCTGGTACGAGCAGTACTTC; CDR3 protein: CASSEALWYEQYF
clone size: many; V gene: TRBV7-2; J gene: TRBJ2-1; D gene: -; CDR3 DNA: TGCGCCAGCAGCGTGACTAGAGAGGGTATTGAGCAGTTCTTC; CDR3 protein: CASSVTREGIEQFF
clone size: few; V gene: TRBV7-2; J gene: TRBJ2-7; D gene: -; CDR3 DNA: TGTGCCAGCAGCAAGGGGGGCGGATCCTACGAGCAGTACTTC; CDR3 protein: CASSKGGGSYEQYF
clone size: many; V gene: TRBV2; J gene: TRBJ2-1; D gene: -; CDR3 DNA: TGTGCCAGCAGGGTTTCCTACAATGAGCAGTTCTTC; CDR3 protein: CASRVSYNEQFF
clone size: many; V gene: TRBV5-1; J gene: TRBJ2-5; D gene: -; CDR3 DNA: TGCGCCAGCAGCGCCCGATCGATGAGGGAGACCCAGTACTTC; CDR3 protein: CASSARSMRETQYF
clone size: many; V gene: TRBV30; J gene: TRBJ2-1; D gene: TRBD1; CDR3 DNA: TGTGCCTGGACGGCAGGGGGTGAGCAGTTCTTC; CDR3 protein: CAWTAGGEQFF
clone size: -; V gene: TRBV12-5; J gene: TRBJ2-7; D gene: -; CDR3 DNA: TGTGCTAGTGGTTTGGCACGCTACGAGCAGTACTTC; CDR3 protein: CASGLARYEQYF
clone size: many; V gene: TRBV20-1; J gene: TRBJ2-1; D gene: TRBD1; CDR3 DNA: TGCAGTGCTGCTGACAGGGGCGGCTACAATGAGCAGTTCTTC; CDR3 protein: CSAADRGGYNEQFF
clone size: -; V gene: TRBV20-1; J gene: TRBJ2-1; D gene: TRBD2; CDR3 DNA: TGCAGTGCGTTAGGACTAGCGGACTCCTACAATGAGCAGTTCTTC; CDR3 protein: CSALGLADSYNEQFF
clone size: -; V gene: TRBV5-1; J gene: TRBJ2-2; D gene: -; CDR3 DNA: TGCGCCAGCAGCTTCGGGTGGACGGCCGTTGCGAACACCGGGGAGCTGTTTTTT; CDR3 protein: CASSFGWTAVANTGELFF
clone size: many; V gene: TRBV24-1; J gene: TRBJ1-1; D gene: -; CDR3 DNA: TGTGCCACCAGTATCATCCGCGAAGCTTTCTTT; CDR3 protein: CATSIIREAFF
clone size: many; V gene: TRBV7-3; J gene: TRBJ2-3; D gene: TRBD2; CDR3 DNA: TGTGCCAGCAGCTTATCGGGACTAACGGGAGATACGCAGTATTTT; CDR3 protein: CASSLSGLTGDTQYF
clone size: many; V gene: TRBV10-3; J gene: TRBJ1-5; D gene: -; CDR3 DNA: TGTGCCATCAGTGGGACAGCGAACAATCAGCCCCAGCATTTT; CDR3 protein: CAISGTANNQPQHF
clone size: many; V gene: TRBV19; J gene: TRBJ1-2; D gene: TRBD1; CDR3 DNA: TGTGCCAGTAGTCTCCTTCCAGGACAGGGGGACGGCTACACCTTC; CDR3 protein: CASSLLPGQGDGYTF
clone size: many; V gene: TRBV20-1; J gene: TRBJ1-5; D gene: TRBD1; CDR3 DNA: TGCAGTGCTAGAGCCCCGGGACAGGGTAACGGTCAGCCCCAGCATTTT; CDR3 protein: CSARAPGQGNGQPQHF
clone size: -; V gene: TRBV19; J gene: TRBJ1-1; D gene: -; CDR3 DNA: TGTGCCAGTAGTATTTCGATCGCGGGCAGCAACGGAGCTTTCTTT; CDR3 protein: CASSISIAGSNGAFF
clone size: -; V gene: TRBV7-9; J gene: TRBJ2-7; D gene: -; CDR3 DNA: TGTGCCAGCAGCTTCCGTGGGGGGAACGCCTACGAGCAGTACTTC; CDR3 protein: CASSFRGGNAYEQYF
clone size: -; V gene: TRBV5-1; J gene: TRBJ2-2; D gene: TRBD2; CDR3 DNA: TGCGCCAGCAGCCATAGCGGGGACTTTCGTATCGGGGAGCTGTTTTTT; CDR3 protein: CASSHSGDFRIGELFF
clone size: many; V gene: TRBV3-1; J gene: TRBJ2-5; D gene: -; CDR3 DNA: TGTGCCAGCAGCCAAGATATGGGCAGAGAGACCCAGTACTTC; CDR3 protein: CASSQDMGRETQYF
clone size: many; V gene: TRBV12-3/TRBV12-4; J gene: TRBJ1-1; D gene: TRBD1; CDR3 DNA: TGTGCCAGCAGGGGGAGACAGGGCCTGAACACTGAAGCTTTCTTT; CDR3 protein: CASRGRQGLNTEAFF
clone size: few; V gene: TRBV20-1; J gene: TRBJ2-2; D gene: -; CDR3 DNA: TGCAGTGCTTATACTAGGTTTGGCACCGGGGAGCTGTTTTTT; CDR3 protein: CSAYTRFGTGELFF
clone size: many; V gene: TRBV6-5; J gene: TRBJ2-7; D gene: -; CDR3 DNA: TGTGCCAGCAGTTACTCGGATACGCGGTACTTC; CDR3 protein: CASSYSDTRYF
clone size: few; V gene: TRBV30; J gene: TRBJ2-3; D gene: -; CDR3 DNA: TGTGCCTGGAGCCGCCTAGCCCGAGATGGAGATACGCAGTATTTT; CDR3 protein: CAWSRLARDGDTQYF
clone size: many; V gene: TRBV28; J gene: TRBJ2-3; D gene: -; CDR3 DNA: TGTGCCAGCAGTTTCGTCAGGAGACCCACAGATACGCAGTATTTT; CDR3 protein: CASSFVRRPTDTQYF
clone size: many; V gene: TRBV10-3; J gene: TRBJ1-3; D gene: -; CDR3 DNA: TGTGCCATCAGTGACGGACGGACTGGAAACACCATATATTTT; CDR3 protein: CAISDGRTGNTIYF